The clone carrying this T cell receptor beta chain was counted ten times or more. The antigen is not known. One entry per CDR3 protein, called by TCRdb with MiXCR from the 5' RACE reads. The data contain about 66,000 distinct CDR3 sequences, roughly 4.9% of them singletons. For the unsorted libraries, 2 million PBMCs stored at -80 C served as input. The data belong to a study of neurological immune-mediated disorders. Overall study results and limits: When grouped phylogenetically, the repertoires of 18 of the 34 multiple sclerosis patients fell together in one related-CDR3 cluster, which is a possible signature.

This CDR3 has 12 amino acids. Germline V lookup: CDR1 GTSNPN, CDR2 SVGIG (reference sequence). V was clipped by 4 bases and J by 0 bases, with 6 bases between them. The sequence was collected from a woman aged 70-85 years with multiple sclerosis. Source material: PBMCs. V gene TRBV30 combines with J gene TRBJ1-1; D is undetermined. CDR3 sequence reads: CAWTRLNTEAFF. CDR3 DNA: TGTGCCTGGACTAGGTTGAACACTGAAGCTTTCTTT.